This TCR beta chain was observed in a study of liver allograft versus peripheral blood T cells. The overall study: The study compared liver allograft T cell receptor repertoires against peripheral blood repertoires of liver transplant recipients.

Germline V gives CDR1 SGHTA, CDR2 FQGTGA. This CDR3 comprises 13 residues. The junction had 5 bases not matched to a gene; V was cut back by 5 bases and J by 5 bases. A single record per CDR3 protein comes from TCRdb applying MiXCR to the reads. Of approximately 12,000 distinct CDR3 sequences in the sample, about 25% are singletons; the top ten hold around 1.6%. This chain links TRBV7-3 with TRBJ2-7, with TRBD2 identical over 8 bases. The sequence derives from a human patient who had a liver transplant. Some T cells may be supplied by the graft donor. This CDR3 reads CASSPRGGDEQYF. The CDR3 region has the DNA TGTGCCAGCAGCCCCCGGGGGGGGGACGAGCAGTACTTC. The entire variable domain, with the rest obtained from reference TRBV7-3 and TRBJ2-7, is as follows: GAGVSQTPSNKVTEKGKYVELRCDPISGHTALYWYRQSLGQGPEFLIYFQGTGAADDSGLPNDRFFAVRPEGSVSTLKIQRTERGDSAVYLCASSPRGGDEQYFGPGTRLTVT.